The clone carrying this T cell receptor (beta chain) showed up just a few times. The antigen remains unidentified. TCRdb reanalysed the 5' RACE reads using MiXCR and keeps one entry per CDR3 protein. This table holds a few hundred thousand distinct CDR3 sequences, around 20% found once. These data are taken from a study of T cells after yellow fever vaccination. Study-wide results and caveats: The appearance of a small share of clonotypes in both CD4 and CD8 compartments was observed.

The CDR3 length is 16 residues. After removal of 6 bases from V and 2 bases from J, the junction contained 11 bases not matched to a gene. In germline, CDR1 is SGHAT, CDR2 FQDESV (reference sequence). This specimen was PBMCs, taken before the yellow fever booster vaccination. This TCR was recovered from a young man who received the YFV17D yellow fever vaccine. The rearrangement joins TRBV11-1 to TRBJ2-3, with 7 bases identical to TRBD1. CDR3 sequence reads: CASSRTGAGLTDTQYF. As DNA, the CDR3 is TGTGCCAGCAGTCGAACAGGGGCCGGTCTCACAGATACGCAGTATTTT.